Below are 30 T cell receptor beta chains sequenced from a single sample in a study of blood T cell repertoires in COVID-19. Using immunoSEQ multiplex PCR, the repertoire was profiled, and TCRdb retains in-frame clones only, with some absent. The sample yields roughly 120,000 clones, 90% seen once. The sequencing input was peripheral blood. These receptors came from a man aged 60 to 75 with COVID-19, enrolled during active disease.

The chain joins TRBV6-5 to TRBJ1-1; D gene uncertain. This CDR3 region has 14 residues. With 0 bases removed from V and 2 bases from J, the gap between germline ends came to 7 bases. Germline loops: CDR1 MNHEY, CDR2 SVGAGI. CDR3: CASSYSNRNTEAFF. CDR3 bases: TGTGCCAGCAGTTACTCAAACAGAAACACTGAAGCTTTCTTT.

This clone was observed once. The chain has TRBV5-1 and TRBJ2-7, with a weak D call TRBD2 (5 bases). The V end was cut by 2 bases, the J end by 4 bases, with 13 bases between. This CDR3 is built from 14 residues. Germline CDR1 is SGHRS and CDR2 is YFSETQ. The CDR3 reads CASSFETKFYEQYF. CDR3 DNA: TGCGCCAGCAGCTTTGAGACTAAGTTTTACGAGCAGTACTTC.

The V call is TRBV4-1, the J call TRBJ1-4, with 7 bases matching TRBD1. The CDR3 is 14 residues long. The ends lost 6 bases at V and 8 bases at J; junction bases unmatched: 9. The germline V gene encodes CDR1 MGHRA and CDR2 YSYEKL. This CDR3 is CASSQGTAREKLFF. DNA for the CDR3: TGCGCCAGCAGTCAGGGGACAGCCAGGGAAAAACTGTTTTTT.

The chain has TRBV18 and TRBJ1-6; D remains unclear. Per germline, CDR1 KGHSH and CDR2 LQKENI. V was trimmed by 2 bases and J by 6 bases, leaving 11 bases between them. The CDR3 loop spans 15 amino acids. CDR3 DNA sequence: TGTGCCAGCTCACCATCGGGAAGTGGTAATTCACCCCTCCACTTT. Translated, it gives CASSPSGSGNSPLHF.

DNA of the CDR3: TGTGCCAGCAGCTCGTGGACAGGGGGAGAGGAGACCCAGTACTTC. Amino acid sequence: CASSSWTGGEETQYF. The chain employs TRBV7-6 and TRBJ2-5; TRBD1 agrees at 10 bases. CDR3 size: 15 residues. From germline, CDR1 is SGHVS and CDR2 FNYEAQ. J lost 5 bases, V lost 4 bases, and 7 bases had no gene match.

Regarding this clone: This clone may be a read error of a much larger clone one base away. This rearrangement joins TRBV7-3 to TRBJ2-2; D ambiguous. The CDR3 has 14 residues. Trimming removed 1 base at V and 1 base at J, with 4 bases between. Germline assignment: CDR1 SGHTA and CDR2 FQGTGA. In DNA form, the CDR3 reads TGTGCCAGCAGCTTAAGCAGGAACACCGGGGAGCTGTTTTTT. Its protein is CASSLSRNTGELFF.

J is TRBJ2-7 and V is TRBV4-3, with TRBD1 matching 7 bases. Germline lookup yields CDR1 LGHNA and CDR2 YSLEER. The CDR3 has 14 residues. V shed 0 bases and J 6 bases; nucleotides not matched to a gene: 5. CDR3 sequence reads: CASSQDGDSLEQYF. The CDR3 DNA is TGCGCCAGCAGCCAAGATGGGGACAGCCTCGAGCAGTACTTC.

V gene TRBV24-1 combines with J gene TRBJ2-7, with a possible D match to TRBD2 (6 bases). This CDR3 spans 13 amino acids. Germline CDR1 reads KGHDR; CDR2 reads SFDVKD. V lost 1 base, J lost 8 bases, and 11 bases lay in between. CDR3 coding DNA: TGTGCCACCAGTGATTTAAACGGAGGGAAGCAGTACTTC. Residues: CATSDLNGGKQYF.

The V and J genes are TRBV27 and TRBJ2-1; D is unresolved. The germline V and J ends were trimmed by 4 bases and 2 bases, with 12 bases remaining between them. This CDR3 has 15 amino acids. The germline gives CDR1 MNHEY, CDR2 SMNVEV (reference sequence). CDR3 coding DNA: TGTGCCAGCAGTTCCGGTCTAAACGCCTACAATGAGCAGTTCTTC. Protein product: CASSSGLNAYNEQFF.

This clone showed up just once. This chain uses TRBV27 with TRBJ2-7, with 9 bases fitting TRBD1. The germline gives CDR1 MNHEY, CDR2 SMNVEV (reference sequence). V lost 8 bases and J lost 3; bases outside the gene matches: 8. The CDR3 is made up of 14 amino acids. CDR3 nucleotides: TGTGCCAGCGGCTGGGGACAGGGAGTCTACGAGCAGTACTTC. This gives the protein CASGWGQGVYEQYF.

The chain is built from TRBV6-5 and TRBJ2-3; perhaps TRBD2 as D (6 bases). V was cut by 6 bases and J by 1 base, with 14 bases left in between. Germline V CDR1 and CDR2: MNHEY, SVGAGI. CDR3 size: 15 residues. Here the CDR3 reads CASRDWRDRTDTQYF. For the CDR3, the DNA is TGTGCCAGCAGGGACTGGCGGGACCGCACAGATACGCAGTATTTT.

The chain carries TRBV9 and TRBJ1-2, with 7 bases that match TRBD1. V lost 4 bases and J lost 4; bases outside the gene matches: 7. Germline CDR1 reads SGDLS; CDR2 reads YYNGEE. The CDR3 runs 14 residues. CDR3 region: CASSLQDRVYGYTF. Here the CDR3 DNA reads TGTGCCAGCAGCCTTCAAGACAGGGTCTATGGCTACACCTTC.

The chain links TRBV18 to TRBJ1-1; no clear D. Germline V gives CDR1 KGHSH, CDR2 LQKENI. This CDR3 comprises 21 residues. The germline V and J ends were trimmed by 6 bases and 0 bases, with 32 bases remaining between them. CDR3 DNA sequence: TGTGCCAGCTCCGAATCACGTAGCATTCCCAGTAGCACCATGATGAACACTGAAGCTTTCTTT. Protein product: CASSESRSIPSSTMMNTEAFF.

This clone came up a few times. The chain combines TRBV7-9 with TRBJ2-7; TRBD2 matches 11 bases. This CDR3 comprises 12 residues. Germline V lookup: CDR1 SEHNR, CDR2 FQNEAQ (reference sequence). The DNA for the CDR3 is TGTGGTAGCGGGAGGGACTTCTACGAGCAGTACTTC. Its protein is CGSGRDFYEQYF.

This sequence joins TRBV28 and TRBJ1-1; possibly TRBD1 for D (5 bases). V shed 5 bases and J shed 1 base, with 11 bases lying between them. There are 14 residues in the CDR3. Germline CDR1 reads MDHEN; CDR2 reads SYDVKM. CDR3 protein: CASSGRVGNTEAFF. The DNA of the CDR3 is TGTGCCAGCAGTGGCAGGGTGGGGAACACTGAAGCTTTCTTT. The entire variable domain, with the rest obtained from reference TRBV28 and TRBJ1-1, is as follows: DVKVTQSSRYLVKRTGEKVFLECVQDMDHENMFWYRQDPGLGLRLIYFSYDVKMKEKGDIPEGYSVSREKKERFSLILESASTNQTSMYLCASSGRVGNTEAFFGQGTRLTVV.

This clone was detected only once. V is TRBV6-5 and J is TRBJ1-2; possible D gene TRBD1, 6 bases. V shed 7 bases and J shed 8 bases, with 17 bases lying between them. The CDR3 runs to 13 residues. The germline V gene encodes CDR1 MNHEY and CDR2 SVGAGI. The CDR3 bases are TGTGCCAGCAACACAGATCCGACAGGAGGCTACACCTTC. Translation gives CASNTDPTGGYTF.

With regard to this clone: The limits of the CDR3 on the DNA are not certain, so only TCRdb's listed CDR3 is given. This rearrangement joins TRBV6-5 to TRBJ2-1; TRBD1, as called in the table, went unchecked against the DNA. CDR1 is MNHEY, CDR2 SVGAGI, per germline. The CDR3 length is 15 residues, termini included. This CDR3 is CASSSSGQGVYEQFF.

The gene calls are TRBV4-3 and TRBJ2-5; tentatively, D is TRBD1 (5 bases). The CDR3 spans 14 residues. V was cut by 1 base and J by 2 bases, with 8 bases left in between. Germline lookup yields CDR1 LGHNA and CDR2 YSLEER. The CDR3 region has the DNA TGCGCCAGCAGCCAAGTGGCAGGGCAAGAGACCCAGTACTTC. Translation: CASSQVAGQETQYF.

This rearrangement joins TRBV19 to TRBJ2-4; a possible D gene is TRBD1 (6 bases). The CDR3 is made up of 13 amino acids. Trimming took 5 bases from V and 14 from J, leaving 19 bases between them. Germline lookup yields CDR1 LNHDA and CDR2 SQIVND (reference sequence). The CDR3 loop is CASSPQKGRDKYF. The CDR3 bases are TGTGCCAGTAGTCCACAGAAAGGCCGGGACAAGTACTTC.

This rearrangement joins TRBV11-3 to TRBJ1-6; TRBD1 aligns across 7 bases. CDR3 length: 15 amino acids. Trimming cost V 5 bases and J 8 bases; bases outside gene matches: 9. Per germline, CDR1 SGHNT and CDR2 YENEEA. The CDR3 here is CASSTRQGRDSPLHF. CDR3 nucleotide sequence: TGTGCCAGCAGCACCCGACAGGGAAGGGATTCACCCCTCCACTTT.

The genes are TRBV11-2 and TRBJ2-4; possible D gene TRBD1, 5 bases. The CDR3 contains 16 residues. Trimming removed 5 bases from V and 6 bases from J, with 20 bases in between. Germline V CDR1 and CDR2: SGHAT, FQNNGV. CDR3 sequence reads: CASSRLTVLDGNIQYF. In DNA form, the CDR3 reads TGTGCCAGCAGCCGCCTGACAGTCCTGGACGGAAACATTCAGTACTTC.

The gene calls are TRBV11-2 and TRBJ2-3; possible D gene TRBD1, 5 bases. The CDR3 runs to 14 residues. The germline V gene has CDR1 SGHAT and CDR2 FQNNGV. The V gene lost 0 bases and the J gene lost 9 bases, with 13 bases spanning the gap. This CDR3 is CASSLDRQTETQYF. In DNA, the CDR3 is TGTGCCAGCAGCTTAGACAGACAGACCGAGACGCAGTATTTT.

A single count supports this clone. One end of the junction fails to match germline, which may point to a read error. The V call is TRBV5-1, the J call TRBJ1-1; a weak D match, TRBD1 (5 bases). The CDR3 length is 14 residues. The germline gives CDR1 SGHRS, CDR2 YFSETQ. Here the CDR3 DNA reads TGCGCCAGCGGCTTGGGGCAGGGCGACACTGAAGCTTTCTTT. Encoded protein: CASGLGQGDTEAFF.

The rearrangement links TRBV5-6 to TRBJ1-1; perhaps TRBD1 as D (5 bases). The CDR3 length is 14 residues. The V gene's germline CDR1 is SGHDT and CDR2 YYEEEE. Trimming cost V 0 bases and J 0 bases, with 6 bases left between them. CDR3 loop: CASSLGGVNTEAFF. As DNA, the CDR3 is TGTGCCAGCAGCTTGGGGGGCGTGAACACTGAAGCTTTCTTT.

The rearrangement joins TRBV12-3 or TRBV12-4 to TRBJ1-3; the D gene is possibly TRBD1 (5 bases). This CDR3 contains 13 residues. The ends were cut back, 7 bases at V and 3 bases at J, with 10 bases in the middle. The CDR3 spells CASIRGFGNTIYF. The CDR3 DNA sequence: TGTGCCAGCATTCGGGGGTTTGGAAACACCATATATTTT.

V is TRBV3-1 (or the pseudogene TRBV3-2) and J is TRBJ2-3; D uncertain. Trimming took off 11 bases at V and 0 bases at J, with 6 bases between the two ends. Germline CDR1 and CDR2: LGHDT and YNNKEL (reference sequence). The CDR3 runs to 11 residues. CDR3 amino acids: CAVISTDTQYF. The CDR3, as DNA: TGTGCCGTTATAAGCACAGATACGCAGTATTTT.

The chain joins TRBV27 to TRBJ2-7; a weak D match, TRBD1 (6 bases). The germline gives CDR1 MNHEY, CDR2 SMNVEV (reference sequence). V was trimmed by 2 bases and J by 0 bases, leaving 11 bases between them. The CDR3 length is 15 residues. CDR3 nucleotides: TGTGCCAGCAGTTTACTGGGACACAGCTCCTACGAGCAGTACTTC. It is translated as CASSLLGHSSYEQYF.

Here the CDR3 DNA reads TGCAGTGCTACAGCAGATACGCAGTATTTT. Translated: CSATADTQYF. V usage is TRBV20-1 and J usage is TRBJ2-3; D gene uncertain. V dropped 4 bases and J dropped 4 bases, with 3 bases sitting between them. The CDR3 spans 10 residues. Germline values: CDR1 DFQATT, CDR2 SNEGSKA (reference sequence).

V gene TRBV1 combines with J gene TRBJ2-5; the table's D call, TRBD2, was not checked against the DNA. TRBV1 is annotated as a pseudogene. The CDR3 loop spans 12 amino acids. The CDR3 DNA sequence: TGCACCAGCAGCCCCGGGGAGGAGACCCAGTACTTC. Protein: CTSSPGEETQYF.

This chain connects TRBV24-1 to TRBJ2-1; 8 bases line up with TRBD2. Germline-derived CDR1 and CDR2 are KGHDR and SFDVKD. J was trimmed by 6 bases and V by 5 bases; bases with no gene match: 8. The CDR3 runs to 15 residues. The CDR3 protein is CATSGLAGGSNEQFF. CDR3 in DNA: TGTGCCACCAGTGGTCTGGCGGGAGGTTCCAATGAGCAGTTCTTC.